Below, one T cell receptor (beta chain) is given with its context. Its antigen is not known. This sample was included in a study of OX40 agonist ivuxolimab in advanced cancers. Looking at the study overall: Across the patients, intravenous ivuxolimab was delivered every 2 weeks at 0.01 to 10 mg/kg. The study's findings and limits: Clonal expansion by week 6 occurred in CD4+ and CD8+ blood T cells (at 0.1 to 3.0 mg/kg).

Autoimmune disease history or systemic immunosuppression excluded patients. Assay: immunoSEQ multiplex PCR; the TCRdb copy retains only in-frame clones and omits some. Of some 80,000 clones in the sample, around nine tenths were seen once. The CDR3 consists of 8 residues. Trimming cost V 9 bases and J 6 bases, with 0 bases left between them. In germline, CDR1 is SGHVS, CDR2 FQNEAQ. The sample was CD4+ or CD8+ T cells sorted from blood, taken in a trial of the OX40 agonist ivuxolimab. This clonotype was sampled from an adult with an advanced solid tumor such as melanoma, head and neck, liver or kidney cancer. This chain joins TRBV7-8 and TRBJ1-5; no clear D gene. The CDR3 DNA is TGTGCCAGTCAGCCCCAGCATTTT. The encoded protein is CASQPQHF.